Listed below are T cell receptor beta chains from one sample, sequenced in a study of radiotherapy plus CTLA-4 blockade in lung cancer. Profiled with immunoSEQ multiplex PCR; TCRdb holds only in-frame clones, not every one. The profile shows nearly 95,000 clones, around 84% of them singletons. Specimen: peripheral blood, collected from a patient treated with radiotherapy plus ipilimumab. Receptors were obtained from a human donor with non-small cell lung cancer that progressed on radiotherapy plus ipilimumab. Both conserved end residues are part of each CDR3. The order of the fields is CDR3 DNA, CDR3 protein, D gene, V gene, clone size, J gene. A D gene is named only where the DNA matches it firmly. Clone size is not always given. Where it is, it says once, few, many or a class for expanded clones.

TGTGCCAGCAGTTACCCTACAGGGGGTGGCAACACTGAAGCTTTCTTT CASSYPTGGGNTEAFF TRBD1 TRBV6-5 . TRBJ1-1
TGTGCCAGCAGGCCACCGGGACAGGCCACTGAAGCTTTCTTT CASRPPGQATEAFF TRBD1 TRBV25-1 . TRBJ1-1
TGTGCCAGCAGCTTAGTCGGCAGTGACACTGAAGCTTTCTTT CASSLVGSDTEAFF . TRBV11-2 . TRBJ1-1
TGTGCCAGCAGCTTCTGGACAGGGGCTTCACGGGGGACTGAAGCTTTCTTT CASSFWTGASRGTEAFF TRBD1 TRBV5-5 . TRBJ1-1
TGTGCCAGCAGCTTGGGACAGGGGCCGGCAGATACGCAGTATTTT CASSLGQGPADTQYF TRBD1 TRBV5-6 once TRBJ2-3
TGTGCCAGCAGCTTATCCCCTAGCGGGGTGTCTGAGCAGTTCTTC CASSLSPSGVSEQFF TRBD2 TRBV11-2 . TRBJ2-1
TGTGCCAGCAGTTACCCAGGTAGTGGGTCTAACACTGAAGCTTTCTTT CASSYPGSGSNTEAFF . TRBV6-6 . TRBJ1-1
TGCGCCAGCAGCGCCGGACAGGGTAGGGATCGGTGGCATTTT CASSAGQGRDRWHF TRBD1 TRBV5-1 . TRBJ1-5
TGCAGCGTTGAAGATGGAAAGAACACCGGGGAGCTGTTTTTT CSVEDGKNTGELFF . TRBV29-1 . TRBJ2-2
TGTGCCAGCAGCTCCTGGACTAGCGGACTACCCTACGAGCAGTACTTC CASSSWTSGLPYEQYF TRBD2 TRBV11-2 . TRBJ2-7
TGCGCCAGCAGCTTGGCTAGCGGGAGAACCTACAATGAGCAGTTCTTC CASSLASGRTYNEQFF TRBD2 TRBV5-1 . TRBJ2-1
TGTGCCAGCAATCCGGGGACTGGCTACACCTTC CASNPGTGYTF . TRBV28 . TRBJ1-2
TGTGCCAGCAGTCAAAATTGGGCCGTGGGTTACATGAACACTGAAGCTTTTTTT CASSQNWAVGYMNTEAFF . TRBV25-1 . TRBJ1-1
TGTGCCATCAGTGAACGACTCTCTGGGGCCAACGTCCTGACTTTC CAISERLSGANVLTF . TRBV10-3 . TRBJ2-6
TGTGCCAGCAGCGTACCGGGGGCCAACGTCCTGACTTTC CASSVPGANVLTF . TRBV9 . TRBJ2-6
TGTGCCAGCACAGACAGGGCGACTAGCACAGATACGCAGTATTTT CASTDRATSTDTQYF TRBD1 TRBV6-5 . TRBJ2-3
TGTGCCTGGAAATTATACGGCACTGAAGCTTTCTTT CAWKLYGTEAFF . TRBV30 . TRBJ1-1
TGTGCAAGTCTACAGGGTCGGGAAGAGACCCAGTACTTC CASLQGREETQYF . TRBV12-2 . TRBJ2-5
TGTGCCAGCAGCTTAATCCCGGGAGCGCCCTACGAGCAGTACTTC CASSLIPGAPYEQYF . TRBV7-3 . TRBJ2-7
TGTGCCAGCAGCTTCGTATTGGTAGAGACCCAGTACTTC CASSFVLVETQYF . TRBV7-8 once TRBJ2-5
TGTGCCAGTAGACAGGCTAGCGGGACCTACGAGCAGTACTTC CASRQASGTYEQYF TRBD2 TRBV19 . TRBJ2-7
TGTGCCAGCAGTGGGTTAAGGGGACTAGCGGGAAGGGATGAGCAGTTCTTC CASSGLRGLAGRDEQFF TRBD2 TRBV28 . TRBJ2-1
TGTGCCAGCAGTTTAATCCAGCCCGGAGAGACCCAGTACTTC CASSLIQPGETQYF . TRBV28 . TRBJ2-5
TGTGCCAGCAACTTATACAGGAGTATTGGTGGGGCCAACGTCCTGACTTTC CASNLYRSIGGANVLTF . TRBV28 . TRBJ2-6
TGTGCCAGCAGCAAACTAGACAGGGGGCTCTACGAGCAGTACTTC CASSKLDRGLYEQYF TRBD1 TRBV7-8 . TRBJ2-7
TGTGCCAGCAGTGAAGACAGAAGCTCTGGAAACACCATATATTTT CASSEDRSSGNTIYF . TRBV6-1 . TRBJ1-3
TGTGCCAGCTCACCAGGTACAGGGGGTACCTTCGGCTACACCTTC CASSPGTGGTFGYTF TRBD1 TRBV18 . TRBJ1-2
TGTGCCAGCAGCTTTGGCGGAGGCACCGGGGAGCTGTTTTTT CASSFGGGTGELFF . TRBV7-9 . TRBJ2-2
TGTGCCAGCAGCACCGGGACAGACTATGGCTACACCTTC CASSTGTDYGYTF TRBD1 TRBV6-5 . TRBJ1-2
TGTGCCAGTCAATGGCTAAGCAATCAGCCCCAGCATTTT CASQWLSNQPQHF . TRBV28 . TRBJ1-5
TGTGCCAGCAGCCCTTCCTCGACAGGCCGGACCGGGGAGCTGTTTTTT CASSPSSTGRTGELFF . TRBV28 once TRBJ2-2
TGTGCCAGCATACTTGACATAATCTACGAGCAGTACTTC CASILDIIYEQYF . TRBV2 . TRBJ2-7
TGTGCCAGCCAGAGGGATAGAGGCGGCACAGATACGCAGTATTTT CASQRDRGGTDTQYF . TRBV18 once TRBJ2-3
TGTGCCAGCTCTTTAAGGCACCAGAACACTGAAGCTTTCTTT CASSLRHQNTEAFF . TRBV2 . TRBJ1-1
TGTGCCAGTAAGGGGGGCAGGGGGAGTTTCGGTACGCAGTATTTT CASKGGRGSFGTQYF . TRBV27 . TRBJ2-3
TGTGCCAGCAGTGATGACATTGGGGATCAGCCCCAGCATTTT CASSDDIGDQPQHF . TRBV2 . TRBJ1-5
TGCGCCAGCAGCCTGAGACAGGGCTCCTACGAGCAGTACTTC CASSLRQGSYEQYF TRBD1 TRBV4-1 . TRBJ2-7
TGCGCCAGCAGTGAGTCCCAAGGGACAGGGGCTGACGGGCAGTACTTC CASSESQGTGADGQYF TRBD1 TRBV10-2 . TRBJ2-7
TGTGCCAGCAGCCGCTCCGGGTCACGGAGGGAGCAGTACTTC CASSRSGSRREQYF . TRBV28 once TRBJ2-7